The 14 T cell receptor beta chains below were found in one sample sequenced in a study of shared clonotypes between healthy human individuals. The protocol was immunoSEQ multiplex PCR, while the TCRdb copy is restricted to in-frame clones and leaves out a portion. The sample yields roughly 700,000 clones, 90% seen once. The source material was memory CD8+ T cells from PBMCs. Subset specified: CD45RO+ cells pooled with CCR7-negative TemRA cells. Receptor source: a man aged 18-30 years in good health. Some clones in this sample may be carry-over from other donors' samples.

This chain links TRBV29-1 with TRBJ2-5; D is perhaps TRBD1 (5 bases). V gave up 6 bases and J gave up 7 bases, with 15 bases separating them. The CDR3 is 12 residues long. The germline V gene has CDR1 SQVTM and CDR2 ANQGSEA. CDR3 loop: CSVTGPQGTQYF. Written as DNA, the CDR3 is TGCAGCGTCACCGGGCCCCAGGGGACCCAGTACTTC.

The rearrangement joins TRBV7-9 to TRBJ2-7, with 7 bases that match TRBD1. Germline CDR1 reads SEHNR; CDR2 reads FQNEAQ (reference sequence). V lost 4 bases to trimming and J lost 3 bases; unmatched junction nucleotides: 15. The CDR3 is 17 amino acids. DNA of the CDR3: TGTGCCAGCAGCTCGACAGGGTTATCCGTCAAAGTCTACGAGCAGTACTTC. As protein: CASSSTGLSVKVYEQYF. Full variable domain (outside the CDR3, taken from reference TRBV7-9 and TRBJ2-7): DTGVSQNPRHKITKRGQNVTFRCDPISEHNRLYWYRQTLGQGPEFLTYFQNEAQLEKSRLLSDRFSAERPKGSFSTLEIQRTEQGDSAMYLCASSSTGLSVKVYEQYFGPGTRLTVT.

The chain uses TRBV29-1 and TRBJ2-2; D not resolved. V was clipped by 5 bases and J by 0 bases, with 10 bases between them. CDR3 length: 14 residues. In germline, CDR1 is SQVTM, CDR2 ANQGSEA. CDR3 sequence: CSVLSGPNTGELFF. Here the CDR3 DNA reads TGCAGCGTTCTATCGGGCCCGAACACCGGGGAGCTGTTTTTT.

The chain has TRBV29-1 and TRBJ2-7, with D uncertain. With 0 bases removed from V and 6 bases from J, the gap between germline ends came to 3 bases. The CDR3 extends over 10 amino acids. Germline V CDR1 and CDR2: SQVTM, ANQGSEA. CDR3 residues: CSVEEGEQYF. DNA for the CDR3: TGCAGCGTTGAAGAAGGCGAGCAGTACTTC.

The V and J genes are TRBV9 and TRBJ2-7; D unresolved. The CDR3 contains 13 residues. V was shortened by 0 bases and J by 2 bases, with 6 bases between the two germline ends. Germline V lookup: CDR1 SGDLS, CDR2 YYNGEE. DNA of the CDR3: TGTGCCAGCAGCGTAGGGCCTACCTACGAGCAGTACTTC. Translation gives CASSVGPTYEQYF.

The chain couples TRBV4-2 to TRBJ1-1; TRBD1 matches 8 bases. In germline, CDR1 is LGHNA, CDR2 YNFKEQ. V shed 3 bases and J 5 bases; nucleotides not matched to a gene: 5. The CDR3 is 14 amino acids. CDR3 coding DNA: TGTGCCAGCAGCCACAGGGGGCCAAAAACTGAAGCTTTCTTT. This encodes CASSHRGPKTEAFF.

This clone was detected a few times. The gene calls are TRBV25-1 and TRBJ1-1, with unresolved D. V lost 0 bases and J lost 1, with 9 bases in between. The CDR3 extends over 15 amino acids. Per the germline V gene, CDR1 is MGHDK and CDR2 is SYGVNS. CDR3 protein: CASSEYSEGNTEAFF. CDR3 in DNA: TGTGCCAGCAGTGAATATAGCGAGGGGAACACTGAAGCTTTCTTT.

The rearrangement joins TRBV9 to TRBJ2-1; 7 bases fit TRBD2. V lost 4 bases, J lost 9 bases, and 7 bases stayed unmatched. Germline V gene sequence: CDR1 SGDLS, CDR2 YYNGEE. The CDR3 is 13 residues long. Here the CDR3 reads CASSKGGPGEQFF. The CDR3 DNA reads as TGTGCCAGCAGCAAGGGAGGGCCGGGTGAGCAGTTCTTC.

This sequence joins TRBV19 and TRBJ1-2, with 9 bases that match TRBD1. The length of the CDR3 is 15 residues. The V segment lost 3 bases and the J segment 4 bases; nucleotides outside the gene matches: 6. In germline, CDR1 is LNHDA, CDR2 SQIVND (reference sequence). This CDR3 is CASSIRGQGSYGYTF. In DNA form, the CDR3 reads TGTGCCAGTAGTATCCGGGGACAGGGAAGCTATGGCTACACCTTC.

This chain uses TRBV27 with TRBJ2-3; TRBD1 matches 9 bases. This CDR3 region has 16 residues. CDR1 and CDR2 from the germline V gene are MNHEY and SMNVEV (reference sequence). V lost 4 bases and J lost 1; bases outside the gene matches: 6. This chain's CDR3 is CASSYLWTGGTDTQYF. The CDR3 bases are TGTGCCAGCAGTTACCTATGGACAGGGGGCACAGATACGCAGTATTTT.

The V call is TRBV19, the J call TRBJ2-1; TRBD1 might be the D (6 bases). V was cut by 3 bases and J by 3 bases, with 9 bases left in between. This CDR3 contains 14 residues. Germline-derived CDR1 and CDR2 are LNHDA and SQIVND (reference sequence). The CDR3 region has the DNA TGTGCCAGTAGTATTGCCAGGGGCTACAATGAGCAGTTCTTC. This codes for CASSIARGYNEQFF.

The CDR3: CASRARRDRGLFADTQYF. CDR3 coding DNA: TGTGCCAGCAGGGCCCGACGGGACAGGGGCCTTTTCGCAGATACGCAGTATTTT. The V gene is TRBV28, the J gene TRBJ2-3, with TRBD1 matching 10 bases. There are 18 residues in the CDR3. CDR1 is MDHEN and CDR2 is SYDVKM in the germline V gene. V was pared by 6 bases and J by 4 bases, with 16 bases of the junction left unmatched.

The chain uses TRBV6-5 and TRBJ1-1; D is unclear. Trimming cost V 0 bases and J 1 base, with 9 bases left between them. The CDR3 contains 15 residues. The germline V gene encodes CDR1 MNHEY and CDR2 SVGAGI. The chain's CDR3 is CASSYSRLTNTEAFF. The CDR3 nucleotides read TGTGCCAGCAGTTACTCGCGGCTGACGAACACTGAAGCTTTCTTT.

The chain combines TRBV27 with TRBJ2-7, with D unresolved. This CDR3 is built from 14 residues. Germline V gene sequence: CDR1 MNHEY, CDR2 SMNVEV (reference sequence). Trimming removed 5 bases from V and 2 bases from J, with 13 bases in between. CDR3 sequence (DNA): TGTGCCAGCAGTCCCGGGCCCTGGACCTACGAGCAGTACTTC. This gives the protein CASSPGPWTYEQYF.